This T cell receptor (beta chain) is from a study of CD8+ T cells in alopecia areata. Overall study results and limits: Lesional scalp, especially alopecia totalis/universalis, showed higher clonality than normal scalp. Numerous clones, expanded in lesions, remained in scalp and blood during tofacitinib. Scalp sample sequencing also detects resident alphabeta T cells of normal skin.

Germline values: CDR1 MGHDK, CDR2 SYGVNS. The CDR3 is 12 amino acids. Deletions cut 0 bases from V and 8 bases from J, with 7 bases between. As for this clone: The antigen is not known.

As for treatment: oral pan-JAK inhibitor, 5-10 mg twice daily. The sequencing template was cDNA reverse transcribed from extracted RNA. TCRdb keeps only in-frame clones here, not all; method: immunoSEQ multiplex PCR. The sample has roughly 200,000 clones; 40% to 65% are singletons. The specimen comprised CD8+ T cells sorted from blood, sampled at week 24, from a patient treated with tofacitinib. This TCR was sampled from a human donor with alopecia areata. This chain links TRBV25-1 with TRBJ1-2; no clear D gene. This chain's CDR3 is CASSEYMEGYTF. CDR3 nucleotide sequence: TGTGCCAGCAGTGAATACATGGAGGGCTACACCTTC.